Listed below are T cell receptor beta chains from one sample, sequenced in a study of blood T cell repertoires in COVID-19. The table came from immunoSEQ multiplex PCR; TCRdb's copy has only in-frame clones and leaves some out. The table lists roughly 150,000 clones, more than 70% of them singletons, with around 1.9% in the top ten. The sequenced material came from peripheral blood. The receptors were gathered from a man aged 50 or older who had recovered from COVID-19. The CDR3 runs from the conserved cysteine through the conserved F or W. A D gene is named only where the DNA matches it firmly. Rows give clone size only sometimes, using once, few, many, or a class for an expanded clone.

d_call,v_call,j_call,cdr3_length,clone_size,cdr3_aa,cdr3_nt
NA,TRBV19,TRBJ1-5,15,NA,CASRMGSTSNQPQHF,TGTGCCAGTAGGATGGGCAGTACCAGCAATCAGCCCCAGCATTTT
TRBD2,TRBV5-1,TRBJ2-5,16,NA,CASSLRGTSIQETQYF,TGCGCCAGCAGCTTGAGGGGGACTAGCATCCAAGAGACCCAGTACTTC
TRBD1,TRBV27,TRBJ1-1,13,NA,CASSLVRGQEAFF,TGTGCCAGCAGTTTGGTCAGGGGGCAAGAAGCTTTCTTT
TRBD2,TRBV4-2,TRBJ2-3,17,NA,CASSQDLRTSGPDTQYF,TGTGCCAGCAGCCAAGATCTGAGGACTAGCGGCCCGGATACGCAGTATTTT
TRBD1,TRBV7-9,TRBJ2-2,14,NA,CASSFTGVGGELFF,TGTGCCAGCAGCTTTACAGGGGTTGGCGGGGAGCTGTTTTTT
NA,TRBV19,TRBJ1-5,15,NA,CASSIVGEAGQPQHF,TGTGCCAGTAGTATAGTCGGGGAGGCGGGTCAGCCCCAGCATTTT
TRBD1,TRBV7-2,TRBJ2-7,14,NA,CASSLSGTAYEQYF,TGTGCCAGCAGCTTATCAGGGACAGCCTACGAGCAGTACTTC
TRBD1,TRBV6-1,TRBJ2-1,15,few,CASSESGTGYNEQFF,TGTGCCAGCAGTGAATCCGGGACAGGGTACAATGAGCAGTTCTTC
TRBD2,TRBV29-1,TRBJ2-2,15,once,CSVESSGSSTGELFF,TGCAGCGTGGAATCTAGCGGGAGTTCAACCGGGGAGCTGTTTTTT
NA,TRBV28,TRBJ1-3,14,NA,CASTIEQPGNTIYF,TGTGCCAGCACCATCGAACAGCCTGGAAACACCATATATTTT
TRBD2,TRBV11-2,TRBJ2-1,16,once,CASSARSSGGGNEQFF,TGTGCCAGCAGCGCCCGCAGTAGCGGGGGGGGCAATGAGCAGTTCTTC
NA,TRBV6-2/TRBV6-3,TRBJ1-1,15,few,CASSYSRQGGTEAFF,TGTGCCAGCAGTTACTCGAGGCAGGGAGGTACTGAAGCTTTCTTT
NA,TRBV14,TRBJ1-1,14,NA,CASSQDRGGVRAFF,TGTGCCAGCAGCCAAGATCGGGGCGGGGTTAGAGCTTTCTTT
TRBD1,TRBV2,TRBJ1-5,15,NA,CASSRGQGSNQPQHF,TGTGCCAGCAGTCGTGGACAGGGTAGCAATCAGCCCCAGCATTTT
TRBD1,TRBV6-1,TRBJ1-2,16,NA,CASSVYGQGAWDGYTF,TGTGCCAGCAGTGTTTATGGGCAGGGGGCATGGGATGGCTACACCTTC
NA,TRBV4-1,TRBJ1-6,13,few,CASSQDLREALHF,TGCGCCAGCAGCCAGGACCTTAGGGAGGCCCTCCACTTT
NA,TRBV6-5,TRBJ1-2,15,NA,CASSSIMNRALGYTF,TGTGCCAGCAGTTCGATTATGAACAGGGCCCTTGGCTACACCTTC
TRBD1,TRBV7-2,TRBJ2-3,16,NA,CASSLMGTGGTDTQYF,TGTGCCAGCAGCTTAATGGGGACAGGAGGCACAGATACGCAGTATTTT
TRBD1,TRBV4-3,TRBJ2-2,14,NA,CASSRDRGGGELFF,TGCGCCAGCAGCCGGGACAGGGGGGGCGGGGAGCTGTTTTTT
NA,TRBV7-3,TRBJ1-1,13,NA,CASSLRRGTEAFF,TGTGCCAGCAGCTTAAGGAGGGGTACTGAAGCTTTCTTT
TRBD1,TRBV28,TRBJ1-2,15,NA,CASSSQDRAVSGYTF,TGTGCCAGCAGCTCTCAGGACAGGGCGGTGAGTGGCTACACCTTC
NA,TRBV7-2,TRBJ2-2,15,NA,CASSFTASGTGELFF,TGTGCCAGCAGCTTTACCGCCTCGGGCACCGGGGAGCTGTTTTTT
NA,TRBV25-1,TRBJ1-6,13,NA,CASGREGRSPLHF,TGTGCCAGCGGGAGGGAGGGGCGTTCACCCCTCCACTTT
NA,TRBV29-1,TRBJ1-3,15,NA,CSVDGVGEAGNTIYF,TGCAGCGTTGACGGTGTAGGGGAGGCTGGAAACACCATATATTTT
TRBD1,TRBV10-3,TRBJ2-3,15,NA,CASALGDRRSDTQYF,TGTGCCAGCGCCCTAGGGGACAGACGATCGGATACGCAGTATTTT
TRBD1,TRBV28,TRBJ1-2,15,NA,CASSLGDSDNYGYTF,TGTGCCAGCAGTTTAGGGGACAGCGATAACTATGGCTACACCTTC
TRBD1,TRBV5-1,TRBJ1-3,18,NA,CASSGASTGESSGNTIYF,TGCGCCAGCAGCGGAGCGTCCACAGGGGAAAGCTCTGGAAACACCATATATTTT
TRBD1,TRBV10-3,TRBJ1-5,13,NA,CAISRDRNQPQHF,TGTGCCATCAGCCGGGACAGAAATCAGCCCCAGCATTTT
NA,TRBV28,TRBJ2-2,14,few,CASSLIANTGELFF,TGTGCCAGCAGTTTGATAGCGAACACCGGGGAGCTGTTTTTT
NA,TRBV21-1,TRBJ2-7,22,NA,CASSNLRNSTRRAGGANNEQYF,TGTGCCAGCAGCAATCTGCGTAATTCTACGAGGAGGGCGGGAGGCGCTAATAACGAGCAGTACTTC
TRBD1,TRBV30,TRBJ1-5,14,once,CAWSIGQGPQPQHF,TGTGCCTGGAGTATAGGACAGGGACCTCAGCCCCAGCATTTT
NA,TRBV7-2,TRBJ2-4,16,NA,CASSPPKQVAKNIQYF,TGTGCCAGCAGCCCCCCTAAGCAGGTAGCCAAAAACATTCAGTACTTC
TRBD2,TRBV28,TRBJ2-7,15,NA,CASSLLAGGNYEQYF,TGTGCCAGCAGTTTATTAGCGGGTGGAAACTACGAGCAGTACTTC
TRBD1,TRBV3-1/TRBV3-2,TRBJ2-7,14,NA,CASSQDLTGYEQYF,TGTGCCAGCAGCCAAGATCTGACAGGGTACGAGCAGTACTTC
NA,TRBV7-2,TRBJ2-7,15,NA,CASSPSATRQNEQYF,TGTGCCAGCAGCCCATCGGCGACTAGGCAGAACGAGCAGTACTTC
NA,TRBV6-1,TRBJ1-4,15,NA,CASREAGQFNEKLFF,TGTGCCAGCAGAGAAGCCGGACAGTTTAATGAAAAACTGTTTTTT
TRBD2,TRBV18,TRBJ2-1,15,NA,CASSPPVAGYNEQFF,TGTGCCAGCTCACCACCCGTAGCGGGCTACAATGAGCAGTTCTTC
NA,TRBV5-1,TRBJ2-7,15,NA,CASSPERTGSYEQYF,TGCGCCAGCAGCCCCGAGCGTACAGGCTCCTACGAGCAGTACTTC
NA,TRBV5-1,TRBJ1-4,15,NA,CASSLTDRSGEKLFF,TGCGCCAGCAGCTTGACCGACAGGTCGGGGGAAAAACTGTTTTTT
TRBD1,TRBV5-4,TRBJ2-2,15,NA,CASSLGDRVLGELFF,TGTGCCAGCAGCTTGGGGGACAGGGTCCTCGGGGAGCTGTTTTTT
NA,TRBV6-2/TRBV6-3,TRBJ2-3,14,NA,CASSPGRHRDTQYF,TGTGCCAGCAGCCCCGGCCGACACAGGGATACGCAGTATTTT
TRBD1,TRBV24-1,TRBJ1-5,14,NA,CATSEGGQSQPQHF,TGTGCCACCAGTGAGGGGGGACAGTCCCAGCCCCAGCATTTT
TRBD2,TRBV7-9,TRBJ2-7,14,NA,CASSRGLAGEEQYF,TGTGCCAGCAGCCGAGGACTAGCGGGAGAAGAGCAGTACTTC
NA,TRBV29-1,TRBJ2-5,14,NA,CSVVGRARTETQYF,TGCAGCGTTGTGGGCAGGGCCAGGACGGAGACCCAGTACTTC
TRBD1,TRBV2,TRBJ2-7,14,NA,CASSTGEISYEQYF,TGTGCCAGCAGTACAGGGGAGATCTCCTACGAGCAGTACTTC
TRBD2,TRBV7-2,TRBJ2-4,15,NA,CASSLEGTSGAIQYF,TGTGCCAGCAGCTTAGAGGGGACTAGCGGGGCCATTCAGTACTTC
TRBD1,TRBV15,TRBJ1-2,15,NA,CATSRGTGANYGYTF,TGTGCCACCAGCAGGGGGACAGGAGCTAACTATGGCTACACCTTC
NA,TRBV4-3,TRBJ2-5,15,NA,CASSRDSGYQETQYF,TGCGCCAGCAGCCGAGACAGCGGTTATCAAGAGACCCAGTACTTC
TRBD1,TRBV7-2,TRBJ2-2,14,NA,CASMQQGVPGELFF,TGTGCCAGCATGCAACAGGGGGTGCCCGGGGAGCTGTTTTTT
TRBD1,TRBV5-1,TRBJ1-1,15,NA,CASSFEGQMNTEAFF,TGCGCCAGCAGCTTTGAGGGACAGATGAACACTGAAGCTTTCTTT
NA,TRBV9,TRBJ2-1,16,NA,CASSRTGTDYYNEQFF,TGTGCCAGCAGTCGCACCGGGACGGACTACTACAATGAGCAGTTCTTC